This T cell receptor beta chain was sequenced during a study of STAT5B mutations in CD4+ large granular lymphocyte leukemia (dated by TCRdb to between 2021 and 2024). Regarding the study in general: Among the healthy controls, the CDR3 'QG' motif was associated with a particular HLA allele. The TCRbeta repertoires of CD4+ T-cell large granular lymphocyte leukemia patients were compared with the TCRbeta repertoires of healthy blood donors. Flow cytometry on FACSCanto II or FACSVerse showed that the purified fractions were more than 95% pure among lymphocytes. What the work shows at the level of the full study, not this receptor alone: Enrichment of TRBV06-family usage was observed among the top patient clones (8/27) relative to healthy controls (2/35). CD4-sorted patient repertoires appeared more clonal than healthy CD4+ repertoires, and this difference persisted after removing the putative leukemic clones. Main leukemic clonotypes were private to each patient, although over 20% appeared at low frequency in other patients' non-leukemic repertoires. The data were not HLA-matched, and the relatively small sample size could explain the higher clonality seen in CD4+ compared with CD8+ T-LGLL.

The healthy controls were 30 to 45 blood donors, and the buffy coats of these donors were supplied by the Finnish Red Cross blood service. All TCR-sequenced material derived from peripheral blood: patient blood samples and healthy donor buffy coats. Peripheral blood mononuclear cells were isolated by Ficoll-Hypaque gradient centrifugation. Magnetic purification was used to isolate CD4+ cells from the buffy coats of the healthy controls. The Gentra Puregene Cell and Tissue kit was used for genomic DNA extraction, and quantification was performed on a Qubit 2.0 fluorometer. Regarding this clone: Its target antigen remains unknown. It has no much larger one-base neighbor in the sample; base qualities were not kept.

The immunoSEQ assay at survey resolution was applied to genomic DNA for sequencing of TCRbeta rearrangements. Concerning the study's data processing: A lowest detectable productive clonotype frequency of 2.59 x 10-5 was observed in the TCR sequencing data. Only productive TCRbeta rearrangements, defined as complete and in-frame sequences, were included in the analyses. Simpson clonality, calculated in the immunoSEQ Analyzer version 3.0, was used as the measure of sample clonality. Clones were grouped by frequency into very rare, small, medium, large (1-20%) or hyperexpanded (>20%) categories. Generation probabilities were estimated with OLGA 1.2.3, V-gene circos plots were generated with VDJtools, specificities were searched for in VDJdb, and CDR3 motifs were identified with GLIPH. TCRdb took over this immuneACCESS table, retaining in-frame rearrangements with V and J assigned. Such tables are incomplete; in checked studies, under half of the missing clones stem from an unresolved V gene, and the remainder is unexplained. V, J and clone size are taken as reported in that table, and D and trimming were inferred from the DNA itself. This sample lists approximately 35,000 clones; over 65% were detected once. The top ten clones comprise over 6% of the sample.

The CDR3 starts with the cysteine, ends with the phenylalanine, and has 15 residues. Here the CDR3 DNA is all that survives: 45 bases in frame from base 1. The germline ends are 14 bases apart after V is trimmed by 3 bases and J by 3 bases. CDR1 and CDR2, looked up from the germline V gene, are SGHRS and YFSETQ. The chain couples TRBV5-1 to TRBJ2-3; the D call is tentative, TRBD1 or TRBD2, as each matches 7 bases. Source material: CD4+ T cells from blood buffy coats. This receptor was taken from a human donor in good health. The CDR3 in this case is CASSSRGGLTDTQYF. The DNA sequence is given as TGCGCCAGCAGCTCCAGGGGGGGTTTAACAGATACGCAGTATTTT.